This TCR beta chain comes out of a study of blood T cell repertoires in COVID-19. Measured with immunoSEQ multiplex PCR; TCRdb has only the in-frame clones, and not every one. Of 380,000 or so clones in the sample, 70% to 90% were seen once. This clonotype originated in a woman between 25 and 40 years old with acute COVID-19. The sample was PBMCs or T cells enriched from blood (not recorded which).

The chain's CDR3 is CASSLEPSGGWETQYF. DNA for the CDR3: TGTGCCAGCAGTTTAGAACCTAGCGGGGGTTGGGAGACCCAGTACTTC. The V call is TRBV27, the J call TRBJ2-5, with 10 bases matching TRBD2. The V gene's germline CDR1 is MNHEY and CDR2 SMNVEV (reference sequence). The CDR3 has 16 residues. V dropped 2 bases and J dropped 5; count of bases not matched to a gene: 8.